What follows describes a single T cell receptor (beta chain). Antigen specificity is unknown. TCRdb passed the 5' RACE reads through MiXCR, listing each CDR3 protein once. The sample holds 200,000 to 250,000 distinct CDR3 sequences, over 9% seen once. The data stem from a study of T-cell memory formation after mild COVID-19. Study-wide findings and caveats: Researchers found some responding clones in pre-infection memory, a sign that cross-reactive memory joined.

Germline values: CDR1 DFQATT, CDR2 SNEGSKA (reference sequence). This CDR3 contains 12 residues. Trimming took off 0 bases at V and 5 bases at J, with 7 bases between the two ends. The receptor's source is a man aged 18 to 30 who had mild COVID-19 (a few samples of this study predate the infection). Cell type and time point are not known. Sequencing was performed on PBMCs or a T cell subset sorted from them (not recorded which). The chain combines TRBV20-1 with TRBJ1-1; the D is unclear. The CDR3 DNA sequence: TGCAGTGCTAGAGAGGGTAGGACTGAAGCTTTCTTT. Protein sequence: CSAREGRTEAFF.